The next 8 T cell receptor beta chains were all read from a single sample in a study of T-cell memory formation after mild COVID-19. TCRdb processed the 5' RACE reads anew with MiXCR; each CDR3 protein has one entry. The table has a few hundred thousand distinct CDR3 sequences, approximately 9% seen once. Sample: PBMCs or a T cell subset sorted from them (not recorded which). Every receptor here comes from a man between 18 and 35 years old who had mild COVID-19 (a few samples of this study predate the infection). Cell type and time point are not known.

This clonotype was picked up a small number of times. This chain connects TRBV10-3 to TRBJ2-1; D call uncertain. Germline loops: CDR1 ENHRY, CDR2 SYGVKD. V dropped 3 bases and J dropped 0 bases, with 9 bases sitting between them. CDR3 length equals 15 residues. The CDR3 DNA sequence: TGTGCCATCAGTGAAGGCCATAGCTCCTACAATGAGCAGTTCTTC. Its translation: CAISEGHSSYNEQFF.

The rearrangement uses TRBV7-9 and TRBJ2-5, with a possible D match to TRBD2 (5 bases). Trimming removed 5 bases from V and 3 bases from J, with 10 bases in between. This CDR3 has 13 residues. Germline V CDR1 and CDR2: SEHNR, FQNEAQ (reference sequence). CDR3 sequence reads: CASSPRDEETQYF. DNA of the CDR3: TGTGCCAGCAGCCCCCGGGATGAAGAGACCCAGTACTTC.

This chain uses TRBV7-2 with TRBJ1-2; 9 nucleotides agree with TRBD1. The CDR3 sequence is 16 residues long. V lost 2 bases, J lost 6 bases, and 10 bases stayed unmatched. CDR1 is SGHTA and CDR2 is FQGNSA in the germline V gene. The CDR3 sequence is CASSLSGGTGSNGYTF. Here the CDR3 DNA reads TGTGCCAGCAGCTTAAGTGGGGGGACAGGGAGTAATGGCTACACCTTC.

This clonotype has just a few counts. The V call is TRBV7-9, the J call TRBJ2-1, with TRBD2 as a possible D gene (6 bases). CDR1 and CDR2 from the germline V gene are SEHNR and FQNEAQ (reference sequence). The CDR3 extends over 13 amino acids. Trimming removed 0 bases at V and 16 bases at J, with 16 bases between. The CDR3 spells CASSLAEGSNPFF. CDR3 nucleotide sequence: TGTGCCAGCAGCTTAGCGGAGGGGTCCAACCCATTCTTC. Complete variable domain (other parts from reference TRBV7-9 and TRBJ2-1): DTGVSQNPRHKITKRGQNVTFRCDPISEHNRLYWYRQTLGQGPEFLTYFQNEAQLEKSRLLSDRFSAERPKGSFSTLEIQRTEQGDSAMYLCASSLAEGSNPFFGPGTRLTVL.

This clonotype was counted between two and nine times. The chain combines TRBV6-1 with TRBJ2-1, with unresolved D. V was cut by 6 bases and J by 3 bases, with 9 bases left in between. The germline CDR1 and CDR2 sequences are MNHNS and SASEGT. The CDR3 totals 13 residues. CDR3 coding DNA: TGTGCCAGCAGAAAGGCAGGCTACAATGAGCAGTTCTTC. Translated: CASRKAGYNEQFF.

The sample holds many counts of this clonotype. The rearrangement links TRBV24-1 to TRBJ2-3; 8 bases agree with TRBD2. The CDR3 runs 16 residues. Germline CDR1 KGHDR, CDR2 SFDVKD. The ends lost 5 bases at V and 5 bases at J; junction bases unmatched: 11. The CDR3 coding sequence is TGTGCCACCAGTGGGGAGTCCGGGGGGGCGGAAGATACGCAGTATTTT. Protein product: CATSGESGGAEDTQYF.

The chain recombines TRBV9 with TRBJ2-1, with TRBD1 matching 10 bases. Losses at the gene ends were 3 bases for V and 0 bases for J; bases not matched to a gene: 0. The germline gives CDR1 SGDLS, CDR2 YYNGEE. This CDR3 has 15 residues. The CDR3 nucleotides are TGTGCCAGCAGCGGGACAGGGGGCTCCTACAATGAGCAGTTCTTC. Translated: CASSGTGGSYNEQFF.

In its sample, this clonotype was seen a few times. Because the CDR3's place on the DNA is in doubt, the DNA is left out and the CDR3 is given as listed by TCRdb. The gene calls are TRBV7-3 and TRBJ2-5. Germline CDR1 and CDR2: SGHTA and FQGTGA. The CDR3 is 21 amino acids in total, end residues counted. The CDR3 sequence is CASSRVSLCQQLKADQETQYF.